These T cell receptor beta chains were read from a single sample in a study of blood T cell repertoires in COVID-19. The repertoire was sequenced with immunoSEQ multiplex PCR; TCRdb's copy has only in-frame clones and lacks some. The sample holds about 78,000 clones, about 93% seen once. The material sequenced was peripheral blood. The receptors shown here come from a woman of 80 years or more with acute or convalescent COVID-19. The CDR3 runs from the conserved cysteine through the conserved F or W. Each record gives: V gene, CDR3 length, clone size, D gene, J gene, CDR3 DNA, CDR3 protein. A D gene is named only where the DNA matches it firmly. Size values are once, few and many counts, or a class for expanded clones, and some rows have none.

TRBV6-1	20	-	-	TRBJ2-3	TGTGCCAGCAGTGAATTTTTCGGTTTCCTCAACCCTAGGCGCACAGATACGCAGTATTTT	CASSEFFGFLNPRRTDTQYF
TRBV19	16	-	-	TRBJ1-1	TGTGCCAGTAGTATGCGGGGCCCCAGTACGAACACTGAAGCTTTCTTT	CASSMRGPSTNTEAFF
TRBV7-9	18	-	-	TRBJ1-4	TGTGCCAGCAGCTTCGAGCGGCAGGCTAGATCAACTAATGAAAAACTGTTTTTT	CASSFERQARSTNEKLFF
TRBV6-5	14	-	-	TRBJ1-6	TGTGCCAGCACCCGCTCGGGGGAAAATTCACCCCTCCACTTT	CASTRSGENSPLHF
TRBV5-1	16	once	TRBD2	TRBJ2-3	TGCGCCAGCAGCCCCTCGACTAGCGGGGGCGCAGATACGCAGTATTTT	CASSPSTSGGADTQYF
TRBV6-5	15	-	-	TRBJ1-2	TGTGCCAGCACAGAGGGCGGAGGGCCGCCCTATGGCTACACCTTC	CASTEGGGPPYGYTF
TRBV2	16	-	TRBD2	TRBJ2-2	TGTGCCAGCAGAAAGACTAGCGGGACGGACACCGGGGAGCTGTTTTTT	CASRKTSGTDTGELFF
TRBV6-2/TRBV6-3	12	-	-	TRBJ1-1	TGTGCCAGCAGTTACTCCCAGGGGAAAGCTTTCTTT	CASSYSQGKAFF
TRBV5-4	15	once	-	TRBJ2-7	TGTGCCAGCAGCTTTGGGGGCGGGGGAACCTACGAGCAGTACTTC	CASSFGGGGTYEQYF
TRBV4-2	15	-	TRBD2	TRBJ2-7	TGTGCCAGCAGGCCTACTAGCGGGAACTCCTACGAGCAGTACTTC	CASRPTSGNSYEQYF